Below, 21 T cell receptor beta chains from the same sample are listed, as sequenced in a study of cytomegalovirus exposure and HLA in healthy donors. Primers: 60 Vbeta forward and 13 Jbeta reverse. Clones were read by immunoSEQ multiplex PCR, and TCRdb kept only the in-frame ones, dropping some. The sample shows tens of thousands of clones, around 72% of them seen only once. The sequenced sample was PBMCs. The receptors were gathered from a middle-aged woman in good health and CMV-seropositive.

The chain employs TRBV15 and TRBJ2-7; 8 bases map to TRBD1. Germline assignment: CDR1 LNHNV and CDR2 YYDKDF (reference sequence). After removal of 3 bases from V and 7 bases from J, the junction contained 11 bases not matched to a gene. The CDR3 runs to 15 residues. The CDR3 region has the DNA TGTGCCACCAGCAGCCTGGGCGACAGGGGTAAAGAGCAGTACTTC. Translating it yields CATSSLGDRGKEQYF.

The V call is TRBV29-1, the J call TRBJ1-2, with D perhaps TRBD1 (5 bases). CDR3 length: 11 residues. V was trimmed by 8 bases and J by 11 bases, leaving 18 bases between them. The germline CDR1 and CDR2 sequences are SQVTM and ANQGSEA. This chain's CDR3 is CSFSGTKGYTF. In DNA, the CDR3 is TGCAGCTTCTCCGGGACTAAAGGTTACACCTTC.

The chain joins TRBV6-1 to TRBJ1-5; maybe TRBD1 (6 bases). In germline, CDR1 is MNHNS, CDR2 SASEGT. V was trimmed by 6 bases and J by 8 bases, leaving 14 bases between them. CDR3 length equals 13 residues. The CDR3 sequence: CASRNRVTEPQHF. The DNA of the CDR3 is TGTGCCAGCAGGAACAGGGTCACAGAGCCCCAGCATTTT.

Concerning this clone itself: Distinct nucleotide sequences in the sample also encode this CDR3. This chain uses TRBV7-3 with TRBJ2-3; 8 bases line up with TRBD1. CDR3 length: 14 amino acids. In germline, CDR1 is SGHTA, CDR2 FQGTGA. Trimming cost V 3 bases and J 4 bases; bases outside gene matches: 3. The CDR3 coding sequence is TGTGCCAGCAGCTTCGGACAGGGAGCAGATACGCAGTATTTT. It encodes CASSFGQGADTQYF.

The CDR3 reads CASSPNEYGYTF. DNA of the CDR3: TGTGCCAGCTCACCAAACGAGTATGGCTACACCTTC. The rearrangement links TRBV18 to TRBJ1-2, with D uncertain. Germline V gene data show CDR1 as KGHSH and CDR2 as LQKENI. Between the trimmed V and J ends, which lost 2 bases and 5 bases, there was a span of 6 bases. The CDR3 is made up of 12 amino acids.

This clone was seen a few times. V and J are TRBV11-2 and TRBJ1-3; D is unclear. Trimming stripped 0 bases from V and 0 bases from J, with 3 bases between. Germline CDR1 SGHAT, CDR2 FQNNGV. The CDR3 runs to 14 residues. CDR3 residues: CASSLDSSGNTIYF. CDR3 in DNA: TGTGCCAGCAGCTTAGACAGCTCTGGAAACACCATATATTTT.

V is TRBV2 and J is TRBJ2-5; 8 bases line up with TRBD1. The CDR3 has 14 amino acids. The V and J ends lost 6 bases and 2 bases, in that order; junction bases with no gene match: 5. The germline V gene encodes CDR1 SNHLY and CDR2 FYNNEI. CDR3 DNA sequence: TGTGCCAGCAGAGACAGGGGTTGGCAAGAGACCCAGTACTTC. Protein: CASRDRGWQETQYF.

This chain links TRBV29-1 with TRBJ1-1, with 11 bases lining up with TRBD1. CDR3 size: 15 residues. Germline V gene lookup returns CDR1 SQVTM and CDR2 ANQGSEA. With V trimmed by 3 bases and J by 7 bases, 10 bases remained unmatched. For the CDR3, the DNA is TGCAGCGTTGATGAAACCGGGACAGGGGGTGGTGAAGCTTTCTTT. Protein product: CSVDETGTGGGEAFF.

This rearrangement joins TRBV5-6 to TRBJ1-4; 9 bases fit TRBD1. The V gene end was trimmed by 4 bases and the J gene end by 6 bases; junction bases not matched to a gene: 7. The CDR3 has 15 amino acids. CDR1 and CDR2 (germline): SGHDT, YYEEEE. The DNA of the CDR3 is TGTGCCAGCAGCCTGGACAGGGGTTGGGATGAAAAACTGTTTTTT. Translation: CASSLDRGWDEKLFF.

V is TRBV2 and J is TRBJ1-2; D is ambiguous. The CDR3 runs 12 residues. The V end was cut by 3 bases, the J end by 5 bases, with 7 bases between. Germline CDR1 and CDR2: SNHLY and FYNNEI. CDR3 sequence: CASSERDYGYTF. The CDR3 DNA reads TGTGCCAGCAGTGAGCGCGATTATGGCTACACCTTC.

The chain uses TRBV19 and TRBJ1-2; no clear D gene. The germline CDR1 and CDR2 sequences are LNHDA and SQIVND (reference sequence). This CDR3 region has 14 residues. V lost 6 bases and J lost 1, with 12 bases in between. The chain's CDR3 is CASSVTGVNYGYTF. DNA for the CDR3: TGTGCCAGTAGCGTCACCGGGGTTAACTATGGCTACACCTTC.

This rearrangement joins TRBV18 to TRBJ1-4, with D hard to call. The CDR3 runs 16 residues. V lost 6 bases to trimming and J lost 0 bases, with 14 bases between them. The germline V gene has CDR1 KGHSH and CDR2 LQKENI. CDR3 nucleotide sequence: TGTGCCAGCTCCCCCCAGACGGGTACAACTAATGAAAAACTGTTTTTT. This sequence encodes CASSPQTGTTNEKLFF.

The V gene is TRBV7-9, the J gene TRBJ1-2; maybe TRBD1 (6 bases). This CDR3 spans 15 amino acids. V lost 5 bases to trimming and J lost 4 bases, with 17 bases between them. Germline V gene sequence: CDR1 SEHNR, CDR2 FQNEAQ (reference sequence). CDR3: CASSQAGASLYGYTF. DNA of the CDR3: TGTGCCAGCAGCCAAGCGGGGGCGTCTCTCTATGGCTACACCTTC.

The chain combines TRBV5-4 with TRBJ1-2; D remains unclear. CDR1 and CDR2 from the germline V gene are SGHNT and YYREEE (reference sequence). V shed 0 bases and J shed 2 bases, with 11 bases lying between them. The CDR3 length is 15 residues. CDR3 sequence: CASSLAGGHNYGYTF. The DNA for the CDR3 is TGTGCCAGCAGCTTGGCAGGCGGGCACAACTATGGCTACACCTTC.

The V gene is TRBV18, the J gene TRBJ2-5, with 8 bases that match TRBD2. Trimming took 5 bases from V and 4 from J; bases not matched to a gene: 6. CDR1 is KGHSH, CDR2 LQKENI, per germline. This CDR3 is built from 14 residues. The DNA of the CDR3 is TGTGCCAGCTCAGAGACTAGCGACACAGAGACCCAGTACTTC. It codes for CASSETSDTETQYF.

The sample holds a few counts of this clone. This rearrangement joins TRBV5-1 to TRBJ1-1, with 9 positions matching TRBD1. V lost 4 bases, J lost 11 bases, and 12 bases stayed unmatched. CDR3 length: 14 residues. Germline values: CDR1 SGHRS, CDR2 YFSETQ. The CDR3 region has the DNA TGCGCCAGCAGCGCGGGACAGGGTGAGGGAGTTGCTTTCTTT. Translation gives CASSAGQGEGVAFF.

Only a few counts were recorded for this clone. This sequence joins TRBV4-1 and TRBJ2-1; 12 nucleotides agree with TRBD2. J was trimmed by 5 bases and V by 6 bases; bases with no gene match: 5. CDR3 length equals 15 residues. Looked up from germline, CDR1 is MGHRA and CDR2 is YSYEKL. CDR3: CASRAGLAGNNEQFF. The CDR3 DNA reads TGCGCCAGCAGAGCTGGACTAGCGGGGAACAATGAGCAGTTCTTC.

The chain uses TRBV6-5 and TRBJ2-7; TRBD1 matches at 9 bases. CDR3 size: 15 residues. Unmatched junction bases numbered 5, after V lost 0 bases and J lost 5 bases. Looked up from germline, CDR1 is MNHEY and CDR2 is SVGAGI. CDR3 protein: CASSYSLGTGNEQYF. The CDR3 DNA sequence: TGTGCCAGCAGTTACTCGCTGGGGACAGGGAACGAGCAGTACTTC.

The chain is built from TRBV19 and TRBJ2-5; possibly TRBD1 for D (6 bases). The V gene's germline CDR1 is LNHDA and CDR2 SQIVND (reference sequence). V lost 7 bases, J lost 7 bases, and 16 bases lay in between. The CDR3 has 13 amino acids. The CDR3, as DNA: TGTGCCAGTACCTGGGGCCGAGGGGGGACCCAGTACTTC. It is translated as CASTWGRGGTQYF.

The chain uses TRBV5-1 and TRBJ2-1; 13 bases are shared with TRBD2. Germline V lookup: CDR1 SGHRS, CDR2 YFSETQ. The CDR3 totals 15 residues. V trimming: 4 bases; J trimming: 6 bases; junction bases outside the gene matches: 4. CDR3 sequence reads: CASSTSGGAGNEQFF. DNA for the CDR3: TGCGCCAGCAGCACTAGCGGGGGGGCCGGCAATGAGCAGTTCTTC.

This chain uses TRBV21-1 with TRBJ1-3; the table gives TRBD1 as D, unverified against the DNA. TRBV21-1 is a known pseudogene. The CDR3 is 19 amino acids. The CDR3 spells CASSQEGLDREKTGNTIYF. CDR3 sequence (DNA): TGTGCCAGCAGCCAGGAGGGGTTGGACAGGGAAAAAACCGGAAACACCATATATTTT.